These 27 T cell receptor beta chains were all obtained from the same sample, sequenced in a study of early T cells in non-severe SARS-CoV-2 infection. TCRdb used MiXCR to reprocess the 5' RACE reads, holding one entry per CDR3 protein. Among 69,000 or so distinct CDR3 sequences listed, 8.5% to 10% were seen once. The sample comprised whole blood. The receptors originated from an adult who was a healthcare worker with PCR-confirmed SARS-CoV-2 infection or an uninfected control (not recorded which).

This clonotype appeared a few times. The chain has TRBV5-4 and TRBJ1-1; maybe TRBD1 (5 bases). The CDR3 extends over 12 amino acids. Trimming took off 0 bases at V and 6 bases at J, with 6 bases between the two ends. Germline V gene data show CDR1 as SGHNT and CDR2 as YYREEE (reference sequence). This CDR3 is CASSLDRSEAFF. The DNA of the CDR3 is TGTGCCAGCAGCTTGGACAGGTCTGAAGCTTTCTTT.

The chain is built from TRBV7-9 and TRBJ1-4; D gene ambiguous. CDR1 is SEHNR and CDR2 is FQNEAQ in the germline V gene (reference sequence). V lost 0 bases, J lost 14 bases, and 13 bases lay in between. The CDR3 runs 13 residues. The CDR3 is CASSLASIGMLFF. The DNA for the CDR3 is TGTGCCAGCAGCTTAGCCTCGATCGGGATGCTGTTTTTT.

The chain combines TRBV5-1 with TRBJ1-3; perhaps TRBD1 as D (5 bases). CDR1 is SGHRS, CDR2 YFSETQ, per germline. The germline V and J ends were trimmed by 0 bases and 0 bases, with 7 bases remaining between them. The CDR3 covers 15 residues. The chain's CDR3 is CASSLARGSGNTIYF. The CDR3 DNA reads TGCGCCAGCAGCTTGGCTAGGGGCTCTGGAAACACCATATATTTT.

This rearrangement joins TRBV20-1 to TRBJ2-1; the D is unclear. Trimming took off 5 bases at V and 10 bases at J, with 27 bases between the two ends. CDR1 and CDR2 (germline): DFQATT, SNEGSKA (reference sequence). The CDR3 contains 16 residues. CDR3 DNA sequence: TGCAGTGCTGACACTATTCACTCTAGAGCGCAAGGGGAGCAGTTCTTC. Its protein is CSADTIHSRAQGEQFF.

This clonotype came up a few times. The chain recombines TRBV29-1 with TRBJ1-1; D call uncertain. CDR3 length: 10 amino acids. V lost 7 bases to trimming and J lost 5 bases, with 8 bases between them. CDR1 is SQVTM, CDR2 ANQGSEA, per germline. The DNA of the CDR3 is TGCAGCGCCCTTATTACTGAAGCTTTCTTT. It encodes CSALITEAFF. Variable domain in full (rest from reference TRBV29-1 and TRBJ1-1): SAVISQKPSRDICQRGTSLTIQCQVDSQVTMMFWYRQQPGQSLTLIATANQGSEATYESGFVIDKFPISRPNLTFSTLTVSNMSPEDSSIYLCSALITEAFFGQGTRLTVV.

This clonotype has more than one count but fewer than ten. V and J are TRBV15 and TRBJ1-2; no reliable D call. Germline V gene sequence: CDR1 LNHNV, CDR2 YYDKDF (reference sequence). Trimming took 0 bases from V and 14 from J, leaving 16 bases between them. The CDR3 has 13 amino acids. CDR3 nucleotides: TGTGCCACCAGCAGAGATAGGGTAGAGACGTATACCTTC. It encodes CATSRDRVETYTF.

The chain joins TRBV7-9 to TRBJ2-1; D is unresolved. The CDR3 has 15 residues. Trimming removed 6 bases at V and 1 base at J, with 13 bases between. The germline CDR1 and CDR2 sequences are SEHNR and FQNEAQ (reference sequence). The CDR3 region has the DNA TGTGCCAGCAGTTCAAGGGTGGTATCCTACAATGAGCAGTTCTTC. As protein: CASSSRVVSYNEQFF.

This clonotype was seen a few times. The chain employs TRBV27 and TRBJ2-2; no firm D call. Germline loops: CDR1 MNHEY, CDR2 SMNVEV (reference sequence). V lost 2 bases, J lost 3 bases, and 1 base lay in between. This CDR3 comprises 12 residues. CDR3 sequence: CASSLHTGELFF. The CDR3 region has the DNA TGTGCCAGCAGTTTACACACCGGGGAGCTGTTTTTT.

There are a few counts of this clonotype. This chain uses TRBV29-1 with TRBJ2-3; 8 positions agree with TRBD1. The CDR3 consists of 17 residues. Germline V gene lookup returns CDR1 SQVTM and CDR2 ANQGSEA. V shed 3 bases and J 0 bases; nucleotides not matched to a gene: 11. Written as DNA, the CDR3 is TGCAGCGTTGAGTGGGACAGGACTCCTCAAAGCACAGATACGCAGTATTTT. It codes for CSVEWDRTPQSTDTQYF.

This clonotype showed up many times. V usage is TRBV2 and J usage is TRBJ2-3, with a possible D match to TRBD1 (6 bases). Germline V gives CDR1 SNHLY, CDR2 FYNNEI. Trimming removed 10 bases from V and 6 bases from J, with 17 bases in between. The CDR3 sequence is 13 residues long. DNA for the CDR3: TGTGCCACCAACTCAGAGCAGGGGGATACGCAGTATTTT. Its translation: CATNSEQGDTQYF.

This clonotype was seen a few times. CDR3 sequence reads: CASSEGGHEQFF. For the CDR3, the DNA is TGTGCCAGCAGTGAAGGGGGGCATGAGCAGTTCTTC. The gene calls are TRBV6-1 and TRBJ2-1; perhaps TRBD1 as D (6 bases). The CDR3 sequence is 12 residues long. Per the germline V gene, CDR1 is MNHNS and CDR2 is SASEGT. V dropped 1 base and J dropped 8 bases, with 6 bases sitting between them.

This clonotype came up many times. This chain uses TRBV3-1 with TRBJ2-7; possibly TRBD1 for D (5 bases). Germline V lookup: CDR1 LGHDT, CDR2 YNNKEL (reference sequence). The CDR3 has 16 residues. Trimming removed 0 bases from V and 1 base from J, with 13 bases in between. CDR3 region: CASSQDLTVISYEQYF. The CDR3 bases are TGTGCCAGCAGCCAAGATCTGACAGTTATATCCTACGAGCAGTACTTC.

In DNA form, the CDR3 reads TGCGCCAGCAGCCAAGATATAAGGGTATCGTATGAAAAACTGTTTTTT. Protein: CASSQDIRVSYEKLFF. V is TRBV4-3 and J is TRBJ1-4; the D is unclear. The V gene's germline CDR1 is LGHNA and CDR2 YSLEER. The CDR3 loop spans 16 amino acids. V gave up 0 bases and J gave up 6 bases, with 14 bases separating them.

This clonotype turned up a few times. The rearrangement links TRBV14 to TRBJ2-1, with unresolved D. Deletions cut 1 base from V and 10 bases from J, with 5 bases between. There are 11 residues in the CDR3. Germline CDR1 is SGHDN and CDR2 is FVKESK. CDR3 region: CASSQALEQFF. CDR3 bases: TGTGCCAGCAGCCAAGCGCTAGAGCAGTTCTTC.

This clonotype was recorded at least ten times. The rearrangement uses TRBV29-1 and TRBJ2-4; D is unclear. This CDR3 has 14 residues. Germline CDR1 is SQVTM and CDR2 is ANQGSEA. Trimming took off 5 bases at V and 9 bases at J, with 20 bases between the two ends. This chain's CDR3 is CSVLITAPPSIQYF. DNA of the CDR3: TGCAGCGTTCTCATAACTGCCCCCCCTAGCATTCAGTACTTC.

This clonotype has only a few counts. J is TRBJ2-1 and V is TRBV19; D not resolved. The CDR3 runs to 13 residues. Germline V gene sequence: CDR1 LNHDA, CDR2 SQIVND (reference sequence). V gave up 6 bases and J gave up 8 bases, with 14 bases separating them. CDR3 sequence reads: CASRPTARDEQFF. CDR3 sequence (DNA): TGTGCCAGTAGGCCCACGGCTAGGGATGAGCAGTTCTTC.

The rearrangement uses TRBV7-3 and TRBJ2-7; a weak D match, TRBD1 (6 bases). Trimming shortened V by 5 bases and J by 0 bases, and 11 bases separated the two germline ends. The CDR3 totals 14 residues. CDR1 is SGHTA and CDR2 is FQGTGA in the germline V gene. DNA of the CDR3: TGTGCCAGCAGCCCGGACAGCGGCTCCTACGAGCAGTACTTC. It is translated as CASSPDSGSYEQYF.

The table lists this clonotype with a few counts. CDR3 protein: CSARDLNPRVTEAFF. DNA for the CDR3: TGCAGTGCTAGAGATCTTAACCCCCGAGTGACTGAAGCTTTCTTT. This sequence joins TRBV20-1 and TRBJ1-1; D gene uncertain. The CDR3 consists of 15 residues. Trimming stripped 0 bases from V and 5 bases from J, with 16 bases between. The germline V gene has CDR1 DFQATT and CDR2 SNEGSKA (reference sequence).

The chain carries TRBV20-1 and TRBJ1-5, with D possibly matching TRBD1 (6 bases). V gave up 2 bases and J gave up 4 bases, with 15 bases separating them. Germline-derived CDR1 and CDR2 are DFQATT and SNEGSKA (reference sequence). The CDR3 sequence is 15 residues long. The CDR3 protein is CSARTLGGLNQPQHF. CDR3 nucleotide sequence: TGCAGTGCTAGAACTTTGGGGGGCCTGAATCAGCCCCAGCATTTT.

This clonotype was seen only a few times. V usage is TRBV7-2 and J usage is TRBJ2-3, with D unresolved. V dropped 4 bases and J dropped 4 bases, with 12 bases sitting between them. There are 14 residues in the CDR3. CDR1 is SGHTA and CDR2 is FQGNSA in the germline V gene. The CDR3: CASSSVAGSDTQYF. DNA for the CDR3: TGTGCCAGCAGCTCGGTCGCTGGGTCAGATACGCAGTATTTT.

At least ten counts were recorded for this clonotype. The chain combines TRBV7-9 with TRBJ2-3; 8 bases align to TRBD2. The CDR3 length is 18 residues. Germline V gene sequence: CDR1 SEHNR, CDR2 FQNEAQ (reference sequence). V shed 4 bases and J 0 bases; nucleotides not matched to a gene: 12. The CDR3: CASSSPSRGGGSTDTQYF. The CDR3 region has the DNA TGTGCCAGCAGCTCCCCATCGCGGGGCGGGGGGAGCACAGATACGCAGTATTTT.

The rearrangement links TRBV5-1 to TRBJ2-5; 9 bases align to TRBD1. The V and J ends lost 6 bases and 5 bases, in that order; junction bases with no gene match: 11. Germline CDR1 and CDR2: SGHRS and YFSETQ. The length of the CDR3 is 15 residues. DNA for the CDR3: TGCGCCAGCACCCAAAACGGACAGGGGCAGGAGACCCAGTACTTC. Protein product: CASTQNGQGQETQYF. The variable domain in full, with the rest retrieved from reference TRBV5-1 and TRBJ2-5, is KAGVTQTPRYLIKTRGQQVTLSCSPISGHRSVSWYQQTPGQGLQFLFEYFSETQRNKGNFPGRFSGRQFSNSRSEMNVSTLELGDSALYLCASTQNGQGQETQYFGPGTRLLVL.

CDR3 DNA sequence: TGTGCCAGCAGCTTGCTGCAGGGTTACAATCAGCCCCAGCATTTT. Translating gives CASSLLQGYNQPQHF. The chain uses TRBV5-8 and TRBJ1-5, with a possible D match to TRBD1 (5 bases). Germline V gene lookup returns CDR1 SGHTS and CDR2 YDEGEE. V was cut by 1 base and J by 3 bases, with 11 bases left in between. The CDR3 covers 15 residues.

This clonotype was observed a handful of times. CDR3 sequence: CSASKTSLDEQYF. The CDR3 DNA reads as TGCAGTGCTAGCAAGACTAGCCTCGACGAGCAGTACTTC. The J gene is TRBJ2-7, the V gene TRBV20-1; 7 bases agree with TRBD2. Looked up from germline, CDR1 is DFQATT and CDR2 is SNEGSKA (reference sequence). After removal of 3 bases from V and 5 bases from J, the junction contained 7 bases not matched to a gene. The CDR3 length is 13 residues.

This clonotype showed up many times. The V gene is TRBV20-1, the J gene TRBJ2-3, with D tentatively TRBD1 or TRBD2 (5 bases each). This CDR3 has 11 residues. Between the trimmed V and J ends, which lost 6 bases and 9 bases, there was a span of 13 bases. CDR1 and CDR2 from the germline V gene are DFQATT and SNEGSKA (reference sequence). CDR3 amino acids: CSAGDRRTQYF. The CDR3 DNA sequence: TGCAGTGCCGGGGACCGACGGACGCAGTATTTT.

This clonotype was counted only a few times. This chain joins TRBV7-8 and TRBJ2-1, with 10 bases that match TRBD1. The trim removed 3 bases at V and 4 bases at J, leaving 3 bases unmatched. The CDR3 has 15 residues. The germline CDR1 and CDR2 sequences are SGHVS and FQNEAQ. CDR3 nucleotide sequence: TGTGCCAGCAGCTTCATGGGACAGGGGTACAATGAGCAGTTCTTC. The encoded protein is CASSFMGQGYNEQFF.

Details on this clonotype: The junction departs from germline at one end; a sequencing error may be responsible. The gene calls are TRBV14 and TRBJ2-3; D not resolved. Germline assignment: CDR1 SGHDN and CDR2 FVKESK. The CDR3 runs to 12 residues. This CDR3 reads CAGSPRLDTQYF. The CDR3, as DNA: TGTGCCGGCAGCCCCCGTTTAGATACGCAGTATTTT.